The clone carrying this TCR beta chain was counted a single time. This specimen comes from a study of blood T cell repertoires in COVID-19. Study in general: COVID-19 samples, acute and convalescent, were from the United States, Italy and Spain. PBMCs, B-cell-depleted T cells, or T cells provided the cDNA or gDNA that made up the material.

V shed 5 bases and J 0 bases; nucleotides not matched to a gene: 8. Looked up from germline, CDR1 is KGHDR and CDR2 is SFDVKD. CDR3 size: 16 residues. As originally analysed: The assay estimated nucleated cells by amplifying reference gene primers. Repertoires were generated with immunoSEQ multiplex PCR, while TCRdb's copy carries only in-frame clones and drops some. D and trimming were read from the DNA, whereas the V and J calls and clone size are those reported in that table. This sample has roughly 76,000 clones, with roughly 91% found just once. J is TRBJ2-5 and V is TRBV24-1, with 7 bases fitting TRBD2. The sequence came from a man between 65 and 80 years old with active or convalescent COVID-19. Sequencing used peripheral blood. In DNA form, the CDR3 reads TGTGCCACCAGTGGGCGGGGGATCGGGTACCAAGAGACCCAGTACTTC. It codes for CATSGRGIGYQETQYF.